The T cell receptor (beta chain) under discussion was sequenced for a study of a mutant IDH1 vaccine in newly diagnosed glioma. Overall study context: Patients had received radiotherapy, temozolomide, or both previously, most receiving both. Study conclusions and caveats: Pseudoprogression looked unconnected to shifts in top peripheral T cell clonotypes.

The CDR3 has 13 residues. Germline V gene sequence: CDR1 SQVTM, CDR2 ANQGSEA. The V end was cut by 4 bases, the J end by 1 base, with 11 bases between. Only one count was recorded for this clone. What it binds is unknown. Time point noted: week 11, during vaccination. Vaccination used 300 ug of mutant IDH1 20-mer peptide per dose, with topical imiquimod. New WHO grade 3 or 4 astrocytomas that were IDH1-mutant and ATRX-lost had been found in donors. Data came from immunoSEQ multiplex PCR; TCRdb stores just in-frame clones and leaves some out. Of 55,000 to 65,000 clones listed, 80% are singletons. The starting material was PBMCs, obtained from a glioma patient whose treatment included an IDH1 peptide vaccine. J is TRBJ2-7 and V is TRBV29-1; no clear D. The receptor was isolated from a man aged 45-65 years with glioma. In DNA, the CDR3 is TGCAGCGTTGGCACAGCTACATCCTACGAGCAGTACTTC. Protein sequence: CSVGTATSYEQYF.